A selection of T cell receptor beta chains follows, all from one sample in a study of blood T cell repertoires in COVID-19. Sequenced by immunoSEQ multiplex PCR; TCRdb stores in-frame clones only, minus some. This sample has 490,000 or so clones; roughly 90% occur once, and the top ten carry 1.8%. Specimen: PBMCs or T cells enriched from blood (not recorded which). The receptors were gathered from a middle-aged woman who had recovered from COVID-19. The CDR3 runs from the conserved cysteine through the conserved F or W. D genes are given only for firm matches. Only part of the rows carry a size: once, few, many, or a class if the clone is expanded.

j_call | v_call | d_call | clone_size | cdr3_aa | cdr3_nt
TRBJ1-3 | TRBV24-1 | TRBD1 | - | CATSDHGTAGNTIYF | TGTGCCACCAGTGACCACGGGACAGCCGGAAACACCATATATTTT
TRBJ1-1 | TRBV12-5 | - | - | CASGFTGHLNTEAFF | TGTGCTAGTGGTTTCACGGGACATCTGAACACTGAAGCTTTCTTT
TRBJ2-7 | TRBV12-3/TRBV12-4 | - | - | CASSPGTVYEQYF | TGTGCCAGCAGTCCTGGGACTGTCTACGAGCAGTACTTC
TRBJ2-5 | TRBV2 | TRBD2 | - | CASSDGWEGGETQYF | TGTGCCAGCAGTGATGGATGGGAGGGAGGGGAGACCCAGTACTTC
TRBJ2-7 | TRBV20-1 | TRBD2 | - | CSASAGGRGDEQYF | TGCAGTGCTAGTGCCGGCGGGAGGGGAGATGAGCAGTACTTC
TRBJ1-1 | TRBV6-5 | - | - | CASSYGSGTEAFF | TGTGCCAGCAGTTACGGTTCGGGTACTGAAGCTTTCTTT
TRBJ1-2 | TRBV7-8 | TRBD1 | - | CASSLVGRDRDGYTF | TGTGCCAGCAGCTTAGTAGGCCGGGACAGGGATGGCTACACCTTC
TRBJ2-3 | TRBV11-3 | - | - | CASSLMEGTDTQYF | TGTGCCAGTAGCTTAATGGAGGGCACAGATACGCAGTATTTT
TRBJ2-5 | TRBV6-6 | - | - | CASSYYYSQETQYF | TGTGCCAGCAGTTACTATTACAGTCAAGAGACCCAGTACTTC
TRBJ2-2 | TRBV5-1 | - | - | CASSSHRTPTGELFF | TGCGCCAGCAGCTCCCACAGGACACCGACCGGGGAGCTGTTTTTT
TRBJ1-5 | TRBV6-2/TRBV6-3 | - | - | CASSHGGGGNQPQHF | TGTGCCAGCAGCCACGGCGGGGGTGGAAATCAGCCCCAGCATTTT
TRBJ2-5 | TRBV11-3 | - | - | CASSPRGSLETQYF | TGTGCCAGCAGCCCCAGAGGCAGCCTAGAGACCCAGTACTTC
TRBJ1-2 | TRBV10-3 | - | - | CAISESVTANYGYTF | TGTGCCATCAGTGAGTCCGTGACAGCTAACTATGGCTACACCTTC
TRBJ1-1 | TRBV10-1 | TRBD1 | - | CASSITGTALNTEAFF | TGCGCCAGCAGTATCACCGGGACAGCCTTGAACACTGAAGCTTTCTTT
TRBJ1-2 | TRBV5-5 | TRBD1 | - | CASSSPLQGARLNYGYTF | TGTGCCAGCAGCTCCCCCCTGCAGGGGGCTCGCCTTAACTATGGCTACACCTTC
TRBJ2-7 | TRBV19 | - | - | CASSMTSFDYEQYF | TGTGCCAGTAGTATGACTAGTTTTGACTACGAGCAGTACTTC
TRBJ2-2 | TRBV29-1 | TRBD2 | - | CSVVRTGGPTGELFF | TGCAGCGTTGTCCGTACGGGAGGGCCCACCGGGGAGCTGTTTTTT
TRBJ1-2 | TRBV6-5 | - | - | CASSSLDKLNYGYTF | TGTGCCAGCAGCTCCTTGGACAAACTTAACTATGGCTACACCTTC
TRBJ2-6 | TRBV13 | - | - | CASRHRVTGANVLTF | TGTGCCAGCAGACACAGGGTTACTGGGGCCAACGTCCTGACTTTC
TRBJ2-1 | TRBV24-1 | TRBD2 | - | CATSVAGDDNEQFF | TGTGCCACCAGTGTGGCGGGGGACGACAATGAGCAGTTCTTC
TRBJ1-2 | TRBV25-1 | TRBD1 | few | CASRGPGQLDTNYGYTF | TGTGCCAGCAGAGGACCGGGACAGCTTGATACTAACTATGGCTACACCTTC
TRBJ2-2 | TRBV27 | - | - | CASSLSPPGLKDDTGELFF | TGTGCCAGCAGTTTATCCCCACCGGGACTTAAAGACGATACCGGGGAGCTGTTTTTT
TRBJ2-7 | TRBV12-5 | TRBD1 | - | CASGGSKGQGYEQYF | TGTGCTAGTGGTGGCTCCAAGGGACAGGGCTACGAGCAGTACTTC
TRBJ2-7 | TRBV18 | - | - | CASSPFTPLGEAYEQYF | TGTGCCAGCTCACCGTTCACCCCTCTGGGGGAGGCCTACGAGCAGTACTTC
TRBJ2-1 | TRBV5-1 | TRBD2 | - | CASSLGSGTTYNEQFF | TGCGCCAGCAGCTTAGGAAGCGGGACTACCTACAATGAGCAGTTCTTC
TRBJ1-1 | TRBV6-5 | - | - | CASRYDPGYTEAFF | TGTGCCAGCAGGTACGATCCAGGGTACACTGAAGCTTTCTTT
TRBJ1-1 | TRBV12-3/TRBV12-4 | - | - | CASSFMQGSEAFF | TGTGCCAGCAGTTTCATGCAGGGGTCTGAAGCTTTCTTT
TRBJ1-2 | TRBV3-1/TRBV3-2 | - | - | CASSQDGGARVDYGYTF | TGTGCCAGCAGCCAAGATGGGGGGGCTCGGGTGGACTATGGCTACACCTTC
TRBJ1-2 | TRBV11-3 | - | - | CASSLAVGAGYTF | TGTGCCAGCAGCTTAGCCGTGGGCGCGGGCTACACCTTC
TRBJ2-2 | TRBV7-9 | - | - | CASSQRGGELFF | TGTGCCAGCAGCCAGCGAGGCGGGGAGCTGTTTTTT
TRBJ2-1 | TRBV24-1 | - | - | CATSEGGGHGEQFF | TGTGCCACCAGTGAGGGGGGAGGTCACGGTGAGCAGTTCTTC
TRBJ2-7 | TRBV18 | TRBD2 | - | CASSPISGRASYEQYF | TGTGCCAGCTCACCAATTAGCGGGAGAGCCTCCTACGAGCAGTACTTC
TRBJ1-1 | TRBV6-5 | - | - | CASRRGGGTEAFF | TGTGCCAGCAGGAGGGGAGGGGGCACTGAAGCTTTCTTT
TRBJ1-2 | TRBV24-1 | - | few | CATSDFFGSGYTF | TGTGCCACCAGTGATTTCTTCGGTTCTGGCTACACCTTC
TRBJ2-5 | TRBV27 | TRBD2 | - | CASSLSRLAVRETQYF | TGTGCCAGCAGTTTATCTAGACTAGCGGTTCGAGAGACCCAGTACTTC
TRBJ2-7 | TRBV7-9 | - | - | CASSPQASSYEQYF | TGTGCCAGCAGCCCCCAGGCGAGCTCCTACGAGCAGTACTTC
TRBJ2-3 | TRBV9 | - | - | CASSVRGSTDTQYF | TGTGCCAGCAGCGTTCGGGGGAGCACAGATACGCAGTATTTT
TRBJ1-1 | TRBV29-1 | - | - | CSVSYRGRVRGTEAFF | TGCAGCGTCTCTTATAGGGGCAGGGTAAGGGGCACTGAAGCTTTCTTT